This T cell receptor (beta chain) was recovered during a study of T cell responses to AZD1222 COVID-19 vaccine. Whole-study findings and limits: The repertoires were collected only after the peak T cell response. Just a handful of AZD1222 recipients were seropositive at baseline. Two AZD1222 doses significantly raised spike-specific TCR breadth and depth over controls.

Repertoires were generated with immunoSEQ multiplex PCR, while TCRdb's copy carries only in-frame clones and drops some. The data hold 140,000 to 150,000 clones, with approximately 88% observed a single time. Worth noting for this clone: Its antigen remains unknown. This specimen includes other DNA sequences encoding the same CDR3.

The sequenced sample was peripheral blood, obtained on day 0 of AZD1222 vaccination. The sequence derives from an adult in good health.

The CDR3 is CASSLQQGPYEQYF. The CDR3 region has the DNA TGTGCCAGCAGCCTGCAACAGGGACCCTACGAGCAGTACTTC. V and J are TRBV7-3 and TRBJ2-7, with D possibly being TRBD1 (6 bases). The CDR3 has 14 amino acids. Looked up from germline, CDR1 is SGHTA and CDR2 is FQGTGA. V was shortened by 5 bases and J by 2 bases, with 13 bases between the two germline ends. Using reference TRBV7-3 and TRBJ2-7 for the parts outside the CDR3, the full variable domain is GAGVSQTPSNKVTEKGKYVELRCDPISGHTALYWYRQSLGQGPEFLIYFQGTGAADDSGLPNDRFFAVRPEGSVSTLKIQRTERGDSAVYLCASSLQQGPYEQYFGPGTRLTVT.